This T cell receptor beta chain was found in a study of human T cells and chemical hapten exposure. Whole-study results and caveats: Sensitizing with DPC caused no change in TCRs above 1 in 1000 frequency. While controls formed fewer of them, expanded TCRs formed significantly more large CDR3 similarity clusters. PT1 expanded TCR counts and patch test score correlated positively.

Comment on this clonotype: The antigen remains undetermined.

TCRdb fed the RACE reads into MiXCR, producing one record per CDR3 protein. The sample lists roughly 380,000 distinct CDR3 sequences, about 6% occurring once. Sample time point: patch test 2, 6 weeks after DPC sensitization. The treatment here: therapeutic diphenylcyclopropenone sensitization with weekly scalp DPC. This TCR derives from a woman between 18 and 29 years old with alopecia areata. Some clones in this sample may be carry-over from other donors' samples. Sequencing was performed on whole blood, taken in connection with sensitization to the hapten diphenylcyclopropenone (DPC).

CDR3 nucleotide sequence: TGTGCCAGCAGTTTTAGCACAGGGGGCTACGAGCAGTACTTC. Amino acids: CASSFSTGGYEQYF. The chain recombines TRBV12-3 or TRBV12-4 with TRBJ2-7; TRBD1 aligns across 8 bases. CDR3 length equals 14 residues. J was trimmed by 3 bases and V by 3 bases; bases with no gene match: 4.